This T cell receptor beta chain appears in the sequencing data of a study of blood T cell repertoires in COVID-19. Study as a whole: Samples representing acute and convalescent COVID-19 were sourced from the United States, Italy and Spain. From T cells, B-cell-depleted T cells, or PBMCs came the material, which was cDNA or gDNA.

Trimming removed 6 bases from V and 4 bases from J; junction bases left unmatched: 9. Germline V gene sequence: CDR1 MNHEY, CDR2 SVGAGI. CDR3 length: 15 amino acids. Here immunoSEQ multiplex PCR was the method, and the copy in TCRdb shows in-frame clones only, minus some. The sample lists roughly 160,000 clones; roughly 86% were seen once. This receptor was taken from a man aged 45 to 65 with active or convalescent COVID-19. The material sequenced was peripheral blood. This chain uses TRBV6-5 with TRBJ1-5; 7 nucleotides line up with TRBD1. CDR3 sequence reads: CASSPTGIRNQPQHF. CDR3 DNA: TGTGCCAGCAGCCCGACAGGGATTCGTAATCAGCCCCAGCATTTT.